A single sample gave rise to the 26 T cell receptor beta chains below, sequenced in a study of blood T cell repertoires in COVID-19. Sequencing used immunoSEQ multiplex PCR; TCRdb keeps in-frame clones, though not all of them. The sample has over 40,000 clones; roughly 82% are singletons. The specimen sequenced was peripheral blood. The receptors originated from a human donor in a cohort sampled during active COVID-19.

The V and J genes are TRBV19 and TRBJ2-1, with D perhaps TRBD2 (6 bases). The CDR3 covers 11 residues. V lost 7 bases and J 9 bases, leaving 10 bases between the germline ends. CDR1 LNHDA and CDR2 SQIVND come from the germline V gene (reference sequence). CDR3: CASTGVGEQFF. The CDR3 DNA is TGTGCCAGTACGGGGGTCGGTGAGCAGTTCTTC. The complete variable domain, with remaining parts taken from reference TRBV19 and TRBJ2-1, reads DGGITQSPKYLFRKEGQNVTLSCEQNLNHDAMYWYRQDPGQGLRLIYYSQIVNDFQKGDIAEGYSVSREKKESFPLTVTSAQKNPTAFYLCASTGVGEQFFGPGTRLTVL.

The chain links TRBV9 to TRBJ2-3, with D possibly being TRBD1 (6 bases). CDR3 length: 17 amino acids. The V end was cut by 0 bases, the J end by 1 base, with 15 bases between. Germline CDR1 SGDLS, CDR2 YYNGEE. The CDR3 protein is CASSVGGPGGGTDTQYF. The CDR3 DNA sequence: TGTGCCAGCAGCGTAGGGGGGCCTGGGGGTGGCACAGATACGCAGTATTTT.

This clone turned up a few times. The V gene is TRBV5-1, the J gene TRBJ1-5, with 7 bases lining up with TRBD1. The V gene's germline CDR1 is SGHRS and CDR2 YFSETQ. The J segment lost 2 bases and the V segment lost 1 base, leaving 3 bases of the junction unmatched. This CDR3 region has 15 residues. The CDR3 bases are TGCGCCAGCAGCTTGACCACAGGGGGCAATCAGCCCCAGCATTTT. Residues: CASSLTTGGNQPQHF.

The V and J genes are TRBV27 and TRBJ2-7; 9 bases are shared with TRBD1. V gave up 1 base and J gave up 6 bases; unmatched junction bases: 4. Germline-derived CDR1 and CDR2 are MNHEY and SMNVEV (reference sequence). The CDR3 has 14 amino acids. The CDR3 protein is CASSLLMTGGEQYF. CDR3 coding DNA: TGTGCCAGCAGTTTATTGATGACAGGGGGCGAGCAGTACTTC.

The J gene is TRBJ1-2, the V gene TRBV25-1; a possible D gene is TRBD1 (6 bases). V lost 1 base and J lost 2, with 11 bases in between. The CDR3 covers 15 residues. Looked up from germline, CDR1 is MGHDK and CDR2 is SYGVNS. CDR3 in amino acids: CASSELTTGNYGYTF. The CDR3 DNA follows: TGTGCCAGCAGTGAATTAACGACAGGAAACTATGGCTACACCTTC.

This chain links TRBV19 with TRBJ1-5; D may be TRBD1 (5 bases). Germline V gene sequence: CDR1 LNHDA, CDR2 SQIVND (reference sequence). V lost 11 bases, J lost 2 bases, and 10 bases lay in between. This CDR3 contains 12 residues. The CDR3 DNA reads TGTGCCGGGGGGGTCGGCAATCAGCCCCAGCATTTT. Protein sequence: CAGGVGNQPQHF.

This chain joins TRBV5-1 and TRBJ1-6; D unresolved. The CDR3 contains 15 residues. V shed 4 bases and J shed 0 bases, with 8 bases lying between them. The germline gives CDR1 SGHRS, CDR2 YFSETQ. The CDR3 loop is CASSTQSSYNSPLHF. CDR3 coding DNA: TGCGCCAGCAGCACACAGAGCTCCTATAATTCACCCCTCCACTTT. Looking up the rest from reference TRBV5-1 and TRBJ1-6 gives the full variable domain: KAGVTQTPRYLIKTRGQQVTLSCSPISGHRSVSWYQQTPGQGLQFLFEYFSETQRNKGNFPGRFSGRQFSNSRSEMNVSTLELGDSALYLCASSTQSSYNSPLHFGNGTRLTVT.

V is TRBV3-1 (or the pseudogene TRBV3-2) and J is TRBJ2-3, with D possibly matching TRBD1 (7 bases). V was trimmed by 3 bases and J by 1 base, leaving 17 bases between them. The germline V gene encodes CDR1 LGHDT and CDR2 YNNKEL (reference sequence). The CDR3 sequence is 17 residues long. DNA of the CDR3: TGTGCCAGCAGCCACGCAGGGGGGCGTAAGGGCACAGATACGCAGTATTTT. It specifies CASSHAGGRKGTDTQYF.

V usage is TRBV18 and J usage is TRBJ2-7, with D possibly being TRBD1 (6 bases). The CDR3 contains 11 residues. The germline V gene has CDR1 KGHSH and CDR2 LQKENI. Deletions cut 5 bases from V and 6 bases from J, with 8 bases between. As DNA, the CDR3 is TGTGCCAGCTCAGCGACAGGCGAGCAGTACTTC. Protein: CASSATGEQYF.

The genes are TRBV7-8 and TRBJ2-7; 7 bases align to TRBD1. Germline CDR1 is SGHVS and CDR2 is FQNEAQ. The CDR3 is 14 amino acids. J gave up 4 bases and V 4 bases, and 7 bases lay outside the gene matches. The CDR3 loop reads CASSSPDRWYEQYF. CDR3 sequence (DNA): TGTGCCAGCAGCTCGCCGGACAGGTGGTACGAGCAGTACTTC.

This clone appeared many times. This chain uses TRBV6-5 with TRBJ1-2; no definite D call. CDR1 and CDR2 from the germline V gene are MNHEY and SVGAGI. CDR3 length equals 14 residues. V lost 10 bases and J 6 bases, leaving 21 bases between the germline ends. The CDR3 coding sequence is TGTGCCACAAAGCCGGGGATAAGGGTGGATGGCTACACCTTC. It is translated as CATKPGIRVDGYTF.

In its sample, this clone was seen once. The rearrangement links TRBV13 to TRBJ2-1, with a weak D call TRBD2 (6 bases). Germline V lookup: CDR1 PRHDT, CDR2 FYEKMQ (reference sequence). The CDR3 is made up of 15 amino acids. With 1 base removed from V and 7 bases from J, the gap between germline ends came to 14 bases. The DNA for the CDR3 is TGTGCCAGCAGCTTAGCGGGGGTACTTGAGAATGAGCAGTTCTTC. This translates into CASSLAGVLENEQFF. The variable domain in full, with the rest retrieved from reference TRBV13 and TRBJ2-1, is AAGVIQSPRHLIKEKRETATLKCYPIPRHDTVYWYQQGPGQDPQFLISFYEKMQSDKGSIPDRFSAQQFSDYHSELNMSSLELGDSALYFCASSLAGVLENEQFFGPGTRLTVL.

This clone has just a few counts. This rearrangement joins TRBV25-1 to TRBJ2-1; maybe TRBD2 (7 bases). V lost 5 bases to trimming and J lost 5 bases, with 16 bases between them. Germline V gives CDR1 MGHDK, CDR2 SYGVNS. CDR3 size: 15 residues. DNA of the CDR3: TGTGCCAGCAGTCCCTGGGGGGGGACAAACAATGAGCAGTTCTTC. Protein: CASSPWGGTNNEQFF.

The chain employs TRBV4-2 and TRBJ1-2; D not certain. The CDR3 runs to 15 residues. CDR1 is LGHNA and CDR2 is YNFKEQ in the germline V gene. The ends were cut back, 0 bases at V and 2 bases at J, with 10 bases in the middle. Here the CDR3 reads CASSQDALGNYGYTF. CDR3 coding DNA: TGTGCCAGCAGCCAAGATGCACTCGGGAACTATGGCTACACCTTC.

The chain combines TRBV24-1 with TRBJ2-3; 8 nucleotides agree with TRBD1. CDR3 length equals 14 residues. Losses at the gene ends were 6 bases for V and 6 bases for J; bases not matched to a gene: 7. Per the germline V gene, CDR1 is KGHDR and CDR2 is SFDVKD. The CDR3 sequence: CATSRTGFGDTQYF. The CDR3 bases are TGTGCCACCAGTCGGACAGGGTTCGGGGATACGCAGTATTTT.

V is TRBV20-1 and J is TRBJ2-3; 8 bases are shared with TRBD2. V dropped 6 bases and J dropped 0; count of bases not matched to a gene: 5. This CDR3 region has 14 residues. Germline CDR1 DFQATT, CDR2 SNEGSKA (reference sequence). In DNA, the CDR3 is TGCAGTGCCAGTAGCGGGATGAGCACAGATACGCAGTATTTT. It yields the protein CSASSGMSTDTQYF.

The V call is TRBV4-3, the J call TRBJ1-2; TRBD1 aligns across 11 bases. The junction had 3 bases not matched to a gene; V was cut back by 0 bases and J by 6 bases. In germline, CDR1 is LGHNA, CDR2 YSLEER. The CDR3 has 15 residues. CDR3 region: CASSQDLDRGHGYTF. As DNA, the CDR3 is TGCGCCAGCAGCCAAGATCTGGACAGGGGGCATGGCTACACCTTC.

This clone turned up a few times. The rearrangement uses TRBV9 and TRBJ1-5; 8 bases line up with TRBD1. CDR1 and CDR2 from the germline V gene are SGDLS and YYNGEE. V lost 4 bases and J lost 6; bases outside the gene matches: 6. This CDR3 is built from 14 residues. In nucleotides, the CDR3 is TGTGCCAGCAGCACTGACAGGGGCGGTCAGCCCCAGCATTTT. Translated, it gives CASSTDRGGQPQHF.

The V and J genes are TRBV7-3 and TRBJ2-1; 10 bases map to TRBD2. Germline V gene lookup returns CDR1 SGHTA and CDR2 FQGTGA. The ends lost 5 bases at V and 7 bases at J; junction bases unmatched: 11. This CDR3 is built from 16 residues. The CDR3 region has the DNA TGTGCCAGCAGCACAGCGGGGGGGCCGAGCGTTAATGAGCAGTTCTTC. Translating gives CASSTAGGPSVNEQFF.

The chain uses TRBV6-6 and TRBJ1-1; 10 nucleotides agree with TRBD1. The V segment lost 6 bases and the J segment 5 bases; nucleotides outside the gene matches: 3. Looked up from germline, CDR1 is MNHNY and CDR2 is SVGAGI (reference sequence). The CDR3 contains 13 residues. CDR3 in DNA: TGTGCCAGCAGGGGACAGGGGAGTACTGAAGCTTTCTTT. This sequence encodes CASRGQGSTEAFF.

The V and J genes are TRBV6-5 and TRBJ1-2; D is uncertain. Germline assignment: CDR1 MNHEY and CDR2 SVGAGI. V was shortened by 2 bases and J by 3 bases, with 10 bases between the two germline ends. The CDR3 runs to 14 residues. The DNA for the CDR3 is TGTGCCAGCAGTTACGGCCAATTGGACTATGGCTACACCTTC. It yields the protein CASSYGQLDYGYTF.

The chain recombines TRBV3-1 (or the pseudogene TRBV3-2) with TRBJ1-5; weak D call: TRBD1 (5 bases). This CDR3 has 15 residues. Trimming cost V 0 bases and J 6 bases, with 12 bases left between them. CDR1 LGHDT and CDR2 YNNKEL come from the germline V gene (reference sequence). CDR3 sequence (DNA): TGTGCCAGCAGCCAAGATGGCGTGGGGGGTCAGCCCCAGCATTTT. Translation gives CASSQDGVGGQPQHF.

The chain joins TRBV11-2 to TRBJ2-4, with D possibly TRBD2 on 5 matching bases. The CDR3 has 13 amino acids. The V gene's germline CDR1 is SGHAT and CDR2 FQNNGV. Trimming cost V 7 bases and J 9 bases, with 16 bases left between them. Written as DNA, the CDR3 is TGTGCCAGCAACATCGGGGATAGTATCATTCAGTACTTC. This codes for CASNIGDSIIQYF.

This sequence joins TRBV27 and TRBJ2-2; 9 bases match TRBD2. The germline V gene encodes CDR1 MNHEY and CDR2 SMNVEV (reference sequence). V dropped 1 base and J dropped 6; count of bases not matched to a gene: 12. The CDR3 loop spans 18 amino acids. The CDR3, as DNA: TGTGCCAGCAGTTTATGGGCGGGAGGGTCCTTTGGTCCCGGGGAGCTGTTTTTT. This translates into CASSLWAGGSFGPGELFF.

The CDR3 loop is CAINGQYTDTQYF. The CDR3 nucleotides are TGTGCCATCAATGGACAGTACACAGATACGCAGTATTTT. The J gene is TRBJ2-3, the V gene TRBV10-3; tentative D call: TRBD1 (6 bases). The germline V and J ends were trimmed by 7 bases and 2 bases, with 10 bases remaining between them. Germline V gene data show CDR1 as ENHRY and CDR2 as SYGVKD. The CDR3 is 13 residues long.

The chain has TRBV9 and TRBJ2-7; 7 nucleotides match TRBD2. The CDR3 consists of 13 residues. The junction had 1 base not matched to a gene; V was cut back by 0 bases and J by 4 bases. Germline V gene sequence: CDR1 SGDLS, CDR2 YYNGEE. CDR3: CASSVEAGYEQYF. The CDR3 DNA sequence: TGTGCCAGCAGCGTAGAAGCGGGGTACGAGCAGTACTTC.